Reported below is one T cell receptor (beta chain). The data were obtained in a study of OX40 agonist ivuxolimab in advanced cancers. Study as a whole: Patients enrolled in dose escalation were diagnosed with hepatocellular carcinoma, melanoma, renal cell or head and neck cancer.

Sequenced by immunoSEQ multiplex PCR; TCRdb stores in-frame clones only, minus some. The sample lists 60,000 or so clones; roughly 88% were seen once. Germline lookup yields CDR1 SGHDN and CDR2 FVKESK. V was clipped by 1 base and J by 3 bases, with 13 bases between them. The CDR3 contains 15 residues. The material sequenced was CD4+ or CD8+ T cells sorted from blood, taken in a trial of the OX40 agonist ivuxolimab. This sequence originates from an adult with an advanced solid tumor such as melanoma, head and neck, liver or kidney cancer. This sequence joins TRBV14 and TRBJ2-7; possibly TRBD2 for D (7 bases). CDR3 DNA sequence: TGTGCCAGCAGCCAAGTGCGGGGGCCACTCTACGAGCAGTACTTC. As protein: CASSQVRGPLYEQYF. The variable domain in full, with the rest retrieved from reference TRBV14 and TRBJ2-7, is EAGVTQFPSHSVIEKGQTVTLRCDPISGHDNLYWYRRVMGKEIKFLLHFVKESKQDESGMPNNRFLAERTGGTYSTLKVQPAELEDSGVYFCASSQVRGPLYEQYFGPGTRLTVT.